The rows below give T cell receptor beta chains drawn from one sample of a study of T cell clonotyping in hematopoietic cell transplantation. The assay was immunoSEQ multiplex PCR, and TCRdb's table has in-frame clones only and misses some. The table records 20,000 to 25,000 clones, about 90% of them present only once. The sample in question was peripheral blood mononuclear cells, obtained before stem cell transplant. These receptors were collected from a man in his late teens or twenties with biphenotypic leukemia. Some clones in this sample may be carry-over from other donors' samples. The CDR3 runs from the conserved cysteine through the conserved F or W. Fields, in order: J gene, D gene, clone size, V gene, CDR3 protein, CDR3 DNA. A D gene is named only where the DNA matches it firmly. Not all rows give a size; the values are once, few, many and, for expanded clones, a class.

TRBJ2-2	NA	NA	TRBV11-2	CASSFRGTGNTGELFF	TGTGCCAGCAGCTTCAGAGGAACAGGGAACACCGGGGAGCTGTTTTTT
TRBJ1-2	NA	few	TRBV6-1	CASSERQIYGYTF	TGTGCCAGCAGTGAAAGACAGATTTATGGCTACACCTTC
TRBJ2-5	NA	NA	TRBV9	CASSVDGNIETQYF	TGTGCCAGCAGCGTAGATGGGAATATAGAGACCCAGTACTTC
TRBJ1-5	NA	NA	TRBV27	CASSLSRVNQPQHF	TGTGCCAGCAGTTTATCACGGGTCAATCAGCCCCAGCATTTT
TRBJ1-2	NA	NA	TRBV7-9	CASSLSGDNGYTF	TGTGCCAGCAGCTTATCAGGGGACAATGGCTACACCTTC
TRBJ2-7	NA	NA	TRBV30	CAWGGLLSYEQYF	TGTGCCTGGGGGGGACTTCTCTCCTACGAGCAGTACTTC
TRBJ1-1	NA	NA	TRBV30	CAWSVVRGGTEAFF	TGTGCCTGGAGTGTAGTCAGGGGAGGGACTGAAGCTTTCTTT
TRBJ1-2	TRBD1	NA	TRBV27	CASRTRQGVSGYGYTF	TGTGCCAGCAGAACCCGACAGGGGGTCAGTGGCTATGGCTACACCTTC
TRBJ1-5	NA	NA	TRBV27	CASSPRGHRPQHF	TGTGCCAGCAGTCCTCGGGGTCATAGGCCCCAGCATTTT
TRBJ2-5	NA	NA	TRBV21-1	CASSGIQGEETQYF	TGTGCCAGCAGCGGAATACAGGGGGAAGAGACCCAGTACTTC
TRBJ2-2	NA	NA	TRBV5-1	CASSLGGANTGELFF	TGCGCCAGCAGCTTGGGAGGGGCGAACACCGGGGAGCTGTTTTTT
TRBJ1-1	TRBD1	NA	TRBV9	CASTWDRDATEAFF	TGTGCCAGCACTTGGGACAGGGACGCTACTGAAGCTTTCTTT